This T cell receptor (beta chain) was retrieved from a study of control samples from healthy donors and cancer patients. There are 15 residues in the CDR3. V lost 2 bases and J 1 base, leaving 11 bases between the germline ends. CDR1 MDHEN and CDR2 SYDVKM come from the germline V gene. Clones were read by immunoSEQ multiplex PCR, and TCRdb kept only the in-frame ones, dropping some. The table has hundreds of thousands of clones, around 90% seen once; the top ten hold 6% to 7%. The sequence was obtained from a man aged 35-49 years with head and neck cancer. This chain links TRBV28 with TRBJ1-1; the D gene is possibly TRBD1 (6 bases). Material for sequencing was PBMCs. CDR3 DNA sequence: TGTGCCAGCAGTTTACGACAGGAGAAGAACACTGAAGCTTTCTTT. Translating gives CASSLRQEKNTEAFF.